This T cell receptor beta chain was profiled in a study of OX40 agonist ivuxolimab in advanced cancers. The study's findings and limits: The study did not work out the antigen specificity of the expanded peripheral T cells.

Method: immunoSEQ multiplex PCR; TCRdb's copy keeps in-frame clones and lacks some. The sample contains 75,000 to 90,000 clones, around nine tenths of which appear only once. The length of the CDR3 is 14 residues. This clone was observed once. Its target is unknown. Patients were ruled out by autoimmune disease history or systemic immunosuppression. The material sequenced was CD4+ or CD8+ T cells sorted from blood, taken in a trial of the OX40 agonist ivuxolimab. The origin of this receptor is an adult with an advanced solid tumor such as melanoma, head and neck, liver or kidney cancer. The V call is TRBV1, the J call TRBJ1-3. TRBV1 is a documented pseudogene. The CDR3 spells CTSGPAHSGNTIYF. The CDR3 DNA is TGCACCAGCGGTCCAGCCCACTCTGGAAACACCATATATTTT.